This T cell receptor beta chain was captured by sequencing in a study of beta chain features in type 1 diabetes. Study-level results: Insertions at VDJ junctions were less frequent in type 1 diabetes patients. These patients also deleted more nucleotides at the same junctions. Relative to healthy donors, patients appeared to have naive, central memory and Treg TCRB repertoires that were more similar. All four CD4+ subsets of Type 1 diabetes patients contained TCRB CDR3s that were moderately but significantly shorter.

For this clone: Its antigen is as yet unknown.

Reverse transcribing all isolated RNA meant expressed TCRB transcripts were sequenced. Profiled with immunoSEQ multiplex PCR; TCRdb holds only in-frame clones, not every one. The sample has 860,000 or so clones, about 17% seen once; the top ten hold 0.023%. The TCR was taken from a woman under 30 in good health. Sequences were obtained from naive CD4+ T cells from blood.

In DNA form, the CDR3 reads TGTGCCAGCAGATTTAATGAAAAACTGTTTTTT. Encoded protein: CASRFNEKLFF. The rearrangement uses TRBV6-1 and TRBJ1-4; unclear D gene. Germline values: CDR1 MNHNS, CDR2 SASEGT. Trimming stripped 6 bases from V and 4 bases from J, with 3 bases between. The CDR3 extends over 11 amino acids.